The clone carrying this T cell receptor (beta chain) was detected only a few times. The antigen remains undetermined. Sequencing libraries made from TCR beta cDNA carried unique molecular identifiers. A single record per CDR3 protein comes from TCRdb applying MiXCR to the PCR reads. The sample has about 820,000 distinct CDR3 sequences, approximately 53% seen once; the top ten hold approximately 4.4%. This CDR3 has 14 amino acids. V lost 5 bases to trimming and J lost 5 bases; unmatched junction nucleotides: 6. The sample comes from a study of post-analysis software for immune sequencing data. Study at large: Relapsing-remitting, secondary progressive and progressive-relapsing forms of multiple sclerosis all featured among disease courses. Study-wide findings and caveats: A few TRBV segments were significantly more frequent in patients than in controls. TRBV5-6, TRBV5-1 and TRBV20-1 were among these segments. The study found significantly lower normalized Chao1 diversity in multiple sclerosis patients than in controls.

The rearrangement joins TRBV12-3 or TRBV12-4 to TRBJ2-5; 9 bases map to TRBD2. Material: blood. The clonotype comes from a girl aged 5 to 17 with multiple sclerosis. The CDR3 spells CASSPLAGGETQYF. Written as DNA, the CDR3 is TGTGCCAGCAGTCCCTTGGCGGGGGGGGAGACCCAGTACTTC.